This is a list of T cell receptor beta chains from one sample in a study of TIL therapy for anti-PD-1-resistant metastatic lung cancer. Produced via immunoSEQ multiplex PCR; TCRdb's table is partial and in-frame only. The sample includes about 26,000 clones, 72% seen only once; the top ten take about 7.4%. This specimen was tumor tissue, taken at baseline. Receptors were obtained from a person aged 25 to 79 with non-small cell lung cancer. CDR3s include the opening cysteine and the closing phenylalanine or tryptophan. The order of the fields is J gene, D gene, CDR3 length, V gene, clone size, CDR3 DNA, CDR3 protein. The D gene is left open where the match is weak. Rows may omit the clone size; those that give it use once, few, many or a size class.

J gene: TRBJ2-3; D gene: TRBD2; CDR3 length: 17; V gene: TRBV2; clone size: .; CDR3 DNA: TGTGCCCGAGACAGAGTTGCGACTAGCGGGGGGGCAGATACGCAGTATTTT; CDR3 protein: CARDRVATSGGADTQYF
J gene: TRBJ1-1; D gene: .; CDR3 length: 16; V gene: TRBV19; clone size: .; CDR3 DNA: TGTGCCAGTAGTATAGATCTAGGGGGGAGGTTTACTGAAGCTTTCTTT; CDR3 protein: CASSIDLGGRFTEAFF
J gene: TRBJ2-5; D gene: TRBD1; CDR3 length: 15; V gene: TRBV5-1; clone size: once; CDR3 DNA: TGCGCCAGCAGCTTGAGGACAGGGGGCGGAGAGACCCAGTACTTC; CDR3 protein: CASSLRTGGGETQYF
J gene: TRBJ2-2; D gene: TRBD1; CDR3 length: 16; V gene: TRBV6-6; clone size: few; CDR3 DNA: TGTGCCAGCAGTCCAAGGACAGGAAAGAACACCGGGGAGCTGTTTTTT; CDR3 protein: CASSPRTGKNTGELFF
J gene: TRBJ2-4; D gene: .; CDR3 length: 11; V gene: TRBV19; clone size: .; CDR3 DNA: TGTGCCAGTAGTTCCCGGGACCGGCGGTACTTC; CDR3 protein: CASSSRDRRYF
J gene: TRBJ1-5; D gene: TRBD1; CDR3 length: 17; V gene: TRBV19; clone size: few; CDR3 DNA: TGTGCCAGTAGTATAAGGTCGGGGGGACAGGGAGTGCGGCCCCAGCATTTT; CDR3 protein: CASSIRSGGQGVRPQHF
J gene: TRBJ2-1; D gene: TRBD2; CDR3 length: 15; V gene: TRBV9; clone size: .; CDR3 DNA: TGTGCCAGCAGCGGGAGCGGGGGGGCTCGAAATGAGCAGTTCTTC; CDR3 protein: CASSGSGGARNEQFF
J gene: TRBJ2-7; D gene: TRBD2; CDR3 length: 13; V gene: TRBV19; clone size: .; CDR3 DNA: TGTGCCACCCGACTAGCGGGGGTTGACGAGCAGTACTTC; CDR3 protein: CATRLAGVDEQYF
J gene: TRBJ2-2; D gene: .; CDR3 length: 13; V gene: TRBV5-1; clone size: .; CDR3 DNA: TGCGCCAGCAGCTCGCAGACAGGCGGGGAGCTGTTTTTT; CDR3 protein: CASSSQTGGELFF
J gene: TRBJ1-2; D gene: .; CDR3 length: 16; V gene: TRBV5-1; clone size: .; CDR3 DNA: TGCGCCAGCAGCTCCGACGCGGGGAGCCTTTACTATGGCTACACCTTC; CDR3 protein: CASSSDAGSLYYGYTF
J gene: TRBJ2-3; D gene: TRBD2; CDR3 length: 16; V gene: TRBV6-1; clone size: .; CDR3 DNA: TGTGCCAGCAGTGGTCGCTTAGCGGGGGGCACAGATACGCAGTATTTT; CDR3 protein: CASSGRLAGGTDTQYF
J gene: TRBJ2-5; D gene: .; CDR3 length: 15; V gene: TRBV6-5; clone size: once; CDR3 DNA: TGTGCCAGCAGTGCCTCACGGGACGTCCAAGAGACCCAGTACTTC; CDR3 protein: CASSASRDVQETQYF
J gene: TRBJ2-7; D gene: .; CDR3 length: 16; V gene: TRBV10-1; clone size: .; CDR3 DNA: TGCGCCAGCAGTGAGCTTTCACTGACGGAACCTGGCGAGCAGTACTTC; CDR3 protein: CASSELSLTEPGEQYF
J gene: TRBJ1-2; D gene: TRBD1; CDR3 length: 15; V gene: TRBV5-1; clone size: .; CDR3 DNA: TGCGCCAGCAGCCAGACAGGGTCTTCTAACTATGGCTACACCTTC; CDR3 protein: CASSQTGSSNYGYTF
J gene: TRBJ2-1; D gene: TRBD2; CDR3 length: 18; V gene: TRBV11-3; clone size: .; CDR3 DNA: TGTGCCAGCAGCCCTACTTTGACTAGCGGGGTAAGTTACAATGAGCAGTTCTTC; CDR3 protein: CASSPTLTSGVSYNEQFF
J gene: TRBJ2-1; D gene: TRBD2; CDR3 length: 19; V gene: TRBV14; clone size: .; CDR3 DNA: TGTGCCAGCAGCCAAGATCGCGCCTACGGGGGGGTCTCCTACAATGAGCAGTTCTTC; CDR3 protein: CASSQDRAYGGVSYNEQFF